This T cell receptor (beta chain) was obtained from a study of Ad26.COV2.S vaccination and SARS-CoV-2 variants. Background on the study: Donor was assigned to the Ad26.COV2.S arm of trial COV1001.

This clone occurred once. Its antigen is unknown. Assay: immunoSEQ multiplex PCR; the TCRdb copy retains only in-frame clones and omits some. Of 200,000 to 250,000 clones listed, roughly 90% are singletons. General study points: Substantial breadth was reported for post-vaccination spike-specific CD8+ and CD4+ T cells.

The V and J ends lost 3 bases and 5 bases, in that order; junction bases with no gene match: 7. Germline-derived CDR1 and CDR2 are GTSNPN and SVGIG (reference sequence). This CDR3 region has 14 residues. The treatment: about 20 received Ad26.COV2.S at low or high dose, single or two shots; about five received placebo; per-sample allocation not given. Sample collection was performed on day 63 after the first vaccine or placebo injection. The sequencing used peripheral blood, collected in a trial of Ad26.COV2.S vaccine versus placebo. V usage is TRBV30 and J usage is TRBJ1-2; 9 bases map to TRBD1. The receptor was derived from a person between 18 and 65 years old who received the Ad26.COV2.S COVID-19 vaccine or a placebo. The CDR3 region has the DNA TGTGCCTGGAGGGGGACAGGGCTACAGTATGGCTACACCTTC. This codes for CAWRGTGLQYGYTF.